The clone carrying this T cell receptor (beta chain) was seen ten or more times. Per germline, CDR1 LGHNA and CDR2 YSLEER. This CDR3 region has 15 residues. The V gene lost 0 bases and the J gene lost 0 bases, with 6 bases spanning the gap. TCRdb reanalysed the 5' RACE reads using MiXCR and keeps one entry per CDR3 protein. Of roughly 260,000 distinct CDR3 sequences listed, around an eighth were seen once; the top ten hold around 9%. This sample is drawn from a study of identical twins. The receptor was derived from a woman in her late teens or twenties in good health. Sequenced input: memory (CD45RO+) T cells sorted from blood. The chain is built from TRBV4-3 and TRBJ2-1; D remains ambiguous. CDR3 bases: TGCGCCAGCAGCCAAGATATCGGCTCCTACAATGAGCAGTTCTTC. Encoded protein: CASSQDIGSYNEQFF.